This record covers a single T cell receptor (beta chain). This clone was observed a few times. Its antigen has not been determined. Base quality data are lacking; no much larger clone is found one base away. Receptor libraries were prepared by the immunoSEQ multiplex PCR assay. For the multiplex PCR, a mixture combining 60 forward primers for TCR Vbeta segments and 13 reverse primers for TCR Jbeta segments was used. The CDR3 region of rearranged TCR beta genes was amplified from genomic DNA with a multiplex PCR assay. On the Illumina HiSeq System, the amplified TCR beta libraries were sequenced as 87-base-pair reads. For the original study's pipeline: A later analysis counted around 72 million unique TCR beta chains across the 500 to 850 repertoires, and 9.5 million to 11 million of these chains were shared by at least two donors. Raw reads were error-corrected and collapsed into unique sequences with a nearest-neighbor algorithm that merged closely related sequences to remove PCR and sequencing errors. Alignment of CDR3 sequences to IMGT reference sequences was used to assign V, D and J gene segments. For a sequence to be retained, a match of at least six nucleotides to both a V gene segment and a J gene segment was required. Rearrangements were called productive when the CDR3 lacked stop codons and stayed in frame with V and J; all others were non-productive. CDR3 was defined according to IMGT convention as the region running from the second conserved V-encoded cysteine to the conserved J-encoded phenylalanine. The earlier analysis of fewer than 700 of the donors excluded sequences that lacked an unambiguous match to a single V gene segment. An earlier analysis of 550 to 650 of the donors classified V segments as functional when productive rearrangements were above 56.7% and as segregating when the standard deviation between donors was above 5%. To diagnose cytomegalovirus status from the catalog of TCR beta chain sequences, a statistical classification framework was built. In a later analysis, TCR nucleotide sequences were compared against IMGT/GENE-DB human TR gene sequences so that V and J genes could be assigned. Using the TCRdist pipeline, a later analysis assigned CDR3 sequences along with most-parsimonious VDJ recombination scenarios. In a later analysis, each TCR beta chain was defined by its CDR3 amino acid sequence together with its V-gene family, and reads without a unique V-gene family were excluded. In a later analysis, fewer than 650 highly shared, low-generation-probability nucleotide sequences were removed to address suspected cross-contamination and a sequencing artifact. A later analysis calculated a clonal expansion index for each public chain from normalized within-repertoire ranks of inferred template counts. In a later analysis, generation probabilities were computed with a VDJ recombination model fitted to out-of-frame rearrangements, and the resulting probabilities were checked against IGoR. A later analysis scored TCR-TCR, TCR-HLA and TCR-CMV co-occurrence with hypergeometric tests, applying a repertoire-size bias correction to TCR pairs. To estimate false discovery rates, a later analysis permuted the HLA or CMV assignments 20 times. In a later analysis, co-occurring TCRs were grouped using DBSCAN, with TCRdist sequence similarity added in when clustering inside HLA-allele-positive subsets. Repertoires with fewer than 30,000 or more than 120,000 public chains were left out of co-occurrence clustering, as were five repertoires with anomalous nucleotide sharing. In its TCRdb copy, this immuneACCESS table keeps in-frame sequences only and misses some clones. Where compared with another copy, unresolved V genes explain less than half of these, and the others have no known cause. V and J calls and clone size are those listed in that table; D and trimming were worked out from the DNA. The sample profile shows 150,000 to 200,000 clones; 68% of them were found once. The biggest ten clones account for 3.5% to 5.5% of the sample.

This sample was included in a study of cytomegalovirus exposure and HLA in healthy donors (dated by TCRdb to the late 2010s). Background on the whole study: An earlier analysis of a few hundred of the donors reported roughly 300 Gb of sequence data and around 120 million unique TCR beta sequences obtained from some 170 million T cells. Roughly 320 gigabases of sequencing data and around 85 million unique TCR sequences made up an early release that covered several hundred HLA-typed donors. The genetic ancestry cluster associated with self-reported Caucasian donors included over 65% of the approximately 400 genotyped donors. The study aimed to test whether cataloging public T cell receptors could reveal signatures of past pathogen exposure. Using immunosequencing, the study profiled T cell repertoires from 550 to 750 subjects and related those repertoires to cytomegalovirus serostatus. Besides the first cohort of roughly 660 subjects, a separate validation cohort made up of around 120 different subjects was used. High-throughput TCR immunosequencing, statistical association of individual TCRs with disease status, and machine learning were combined to predict cytomegalovirus infection status. A later analysis re-analyzed previously published TCR beta repertoires from roughly 630 donors and added high-resolution HLA genotyping to study TCR occurrence patterns. In the later analysis, no new phenotypic data were used to find candidate immune exposures; instead, reliance was placed on TCR beta sequences and their occurrence across donors. In an earlier analysis of roughly 540 of the donors, high-throughput TCR beta sequencing was used to judge whether each TCR beta V gene segment behaved as functional or pseudogenic. Donor age, sex, ethnicity and CMV serostatus were compiled alongside the repertoire data. In a later genetic analysis, genome-wide SNP genotypes for about three fifths of the 666 donors were used, and that subset was treated as a discovery cohort. All discovery cohort repertoires had been generated on a single sequencing platform. HLA typing included class I and class II loci at four-digit resolution. The number of donors typed differed by locus, with roughly 629-640 for A, B, C, DRB1 and DQB1, around 560 for DQA1, 600 to 610 for DPA1, and some 440 for DPB1. Roughly five DR-DQ haplotypes were handled as single units for association and clustering because linkage in the cohort was strong. Among some 400 genotyped donors of the cohort, an average of about 220,000 unique TCR beta nucleotide sequences was sequenced per donor, of which approximately 18% were non-productive.

The cohort consisted of some 670 healthy bone marrow donors. At the time of sampling, every cohort member was nominally healthy, though immune exposures that went unrecorded were likely present. The donor was CMV seropositive and was included in the group of approximately 300 seropositive cohort members. A peripheral blood sample was provided by each donor, and peripheral blood mononuclear cells were used for TCR beta sequencing. The Qiagen DNeasy Blood Extraction Kit was used to extract genomic DNA from the blood cell samples. Looking up the germline V gene (reference sequence) yields CDR1 MNHNY and CDR2 SVGAGI. From the cysteine up to the phenylalanine, the CDR3 has a length of 16 residues. The DNA shown is the 48-base CDR3, in frame from base 1. V is pruned by 2 bases and J by 8 bases, leaving 13 bases of the junction without a gene match. Results the study describes overall, beyond this receptor: Most CMV-associated TCR beta chains appeared to be HLA-restricted in a later analysis, and the HLA associations seemed to be driven largely by CMV exposure. In vitro tests confirmed that three of the cytomegalovirus-associated TCR beta chains recognize cytomegalovirus antigens. Correlated functional status among segregating V segments might be attributable to linkage disequilibrium, but an unknown experimental factor could not be ruled out. Presence/absence analyses assumed roughly uniform sequencing depth across donors, an assumption that may not hold. In an earlier analysis of around 500 of the donors, most TCR beta V segments appeared in productive rearrangements about 87% or about 30% of the time, broadly matching IMGT annotations. CMV serostatus was the only immune exposure information available for the cohort. When HLA alleles, especially DR and DQ, strongly co-occurred, TCR associations were difficult to assign to individual alleles. The study listed 170 or so TCR beta chains as associated with cytomegalovirus. The authors suggested that the approach could potentially be generalized to other disease states and immunological phenotypes. Only TCR beta chains were sequenced in this cohort, and the absence of alpha or paired-chain data limited detectable features. Over 15 rarely observed V segments, including chromosome 9 orphons, were excluded from the earlier analysis of just under 600 of the donors because counts were too low. According to a later genetic analysis, donors in an Asian-associated ancestry cluster had fewer N-insertions in productive TCRs than the roughly 700-donor mean. Across donors, most TCR sequences were observed very rarely, whereas some public TCRs were present in many individuals. At a false discovery rate of 0.05, a later analysis linked some 17,000 TCR beta sequences to specific HLA alleles. A further reported finding was that TCR beta sequences accurately predicted the HLA-A and HLA-B alleles for most subjects in the first cohort. Some IMGT-functional V segments, including TRBV6-2 and TRBV6-3, could not be told apart with the 87-base-pair reads, so those segments were excluded. The sequencing pipeline was judged likely to have produced a cluster of highly shared sequence variants as a technical artifact. Because HLA typing was unavailable for some donors at each locus, only the typed subset was used in association tests. In a later analysis, HLA-associated TCR beta chains were found to be more clonally expanded and to have lower generation probabilities than equally common non-associated chains. In both the original and validation cohorts, the classifier was reported to diagnose cytomegalovirus status with high specificity and sensitivity. In a later analysis, several top co-occurrence clusters were reported to appear linked to parvovirus B19, influenza, CMV and Epstein-Barr virus. In a later genetic analysis, a missense DCLRE1C variant was associated with V-gene and J-gene trimming of TCR beta chains, and the association was replicated in an independent cohort. According to a later analysis, TCR association rates differed among HLA loci, with DRB1 alleles showing the most associated TCRs and HLA-C alleles showing the fewest.

Sequenced: PBMCs. The sequence was obtained from a woman between 18 and 30 years old in good health and CMV-seropositive. The V gene is TRBV6-6 and the J gene is TRBJ1-2, with TRBD1 identical over 8 junction bases. The bases read TGTGCCAGCAGTTACCCAGAAAGGACAGGGACAAGGGGCTACACCTTC. It translates as CASSYPERTGTRGYTF.